Below are 21 T cell receptor beta chains sequenced from a single sample in a study of cytomegalovirus exposure and HLA in healthy donors (dated by TCRdb to about 2017). Libraries came from the immunoSEQ multiplex PCR assay. For the multiplex PCR, a mixture combining 60 forward primers for TCR Vbeta segments and 13 reverse primers for TCR Jbeta segments was used. This immuneACCESS table, as held by TCRdb, lists in-frame sequences with V and J called but not all clones. Of the missing ones, under half trace to an unresolved V gene in checked studies; the others have no known cause. The sample table shows some 110,000 clones, and about four fifths are seen once. The ten largest make up roughly a fifth of the sample. The sequenced sample was PBMCs. The receptor set was obtained from a man aged 30 to 39 in good health and CMV-seropositive.

The chain combines TRBV6-5 with TRBJ2-7, with 7 bases fitting TRBD1. The germline gives CDR1 MNHEY, CDR2 SVGAGI. This CDR3 spans 15 amino acids. Trimming removed 4 bases from V and 3 bases from J; junction bases left unmatched: 9. CDR3 sequence: CASSSNRDSHYEQYV. The CDR3 DNA is TGTGCCAGCAGTTCGAACCGGGACAGCCACTACGAGCAGTACGTC.

This clone has a single count. The chain uses TRBV4-1 and TRBJ2-1, with D perhaps matching TRBD1 (6 bases). V lost 1 base, J lost 5 bases, and 21 bases lay in between. CDR1 and CDR2 (germline): MGHRA, YSYEKL. This CDR3 spans 18 amino acids. CDR3: CASSQGVRGRGFHNEQFF. The CDR3 bases are TGCGCCAGCAGCCAAGGTGTGAGGGGAAGGGGGTTCCACAATGAGCAGTTCTTC.

The gene calls are TRBV29-1 and TRBJ2-1, with D possibly being TRBD1 (7 bases). CDR3 length: 15 amino acids. The germline V gene encodes CDR1 SQVTM and CDR2 ANQGSEA. Trimming pared 2 bases from V and 8 bases from J, leaving 19 bases between. CDR3 coding DNA: TGCAGCGTTGAAAGGGGGGCAGGGGGATCGGATGAGCAGTTCTTC. Its protein is CSVERGAGGSDEQFF.

As regards this clone: The junction shows a germline mismatch at one end, possibly a read error. This rearrangement joins TRBV29-1 to TRBJ2-3; D gene ambiguous. Germline-derived CDR1 and CDR2 are SQVTM and ANQGSEA. CDR3 size: 12 residues. In nucleotides, the CDR3 is TGCAGCGTCGAAGGCTACACAGATACGCAGTATTTT. Amino acids: CSVEGYTDTQYF.

This clone occurred once. A junction boundary mismatches the germline segment, possibly from a read error. This sequence joins TRBV7-6 and TRBJ1-2, with 7 bases fitting TRBD1. There are 13 residues in the CDR3. The V gene's germline CDR1 is SGHVS and CDR2 FNYEAQ. CDR3 residues: CASSQPDRVGYIF. The CDR3 region has the DNA TGTGCCAGCAGCCAACCCGACAGGGTTGGCTACATCTTC.

The chain recombines TRBV5-1 with TRBJ2-3; D is possibly TRBD2 (5 bases). The CDR3 has 12 residues. Germline V gives CDR1 SGHRS, CDR2 YFSETQ. The ends were cut back, 4 bases at V and 5 bases at J, with 8 bases in the middle. The CDR3 loop is CASSPDLDTQYF. The CDR3 DNA reads as TGCGCCAGCAGCCCGGACTTAGATACGCAGTATTTT. The full variable domain, completed using reference TRBV5-1 and TRBJ2-3, is KAGVTQTPRYLIKTRGQQVTLSCSPISGHRSVSWYQQTPGQGLQFLFEYFSETQRNKGNFPGRFSGRQFSNSRSEMNVSTLELGDSALYLCASSPDLDTQYFGPGTRLTVL.

The gene calls are TRBV30 and TRBJ2-7; the D gene is possibly TRBD2 (5 bases). Germline V gene sequence: CDR1 GTSNPN, CDR2 SVGIG (reference sequence). The CDR3 is 14 residues long. The V and J ends lost 4 bases and 0 bases respectively, with 13 bases between them. The CDR3 region is CAWKVGMNSYEQYF. The CDR3 DNA sequence: TGTGCCTGGAAGGTCGGGATGAACTCCTACGAGCAGTACTTC.

The chain recombines TRBV5-1 with TRBJ2-5, with D possibly being TRBD2 (6 bases). Germline CDR1 SGHRS, CDR2 YFSETQ. The CDR3 spans 15 residues. Trimming removed 4 bases at V and 2 bases at J, with 15 bases between. The CDR3 coding sequence is TGCGCCAGCAGCCAGCAGGGAGGTCCTCAAGAGACCCAGTACTTC. Its protein product is CASSQQGGPQETQYF.

In this sample, this clone turned up a few times. The chain recombines TRBV10-2 with TRBJ2-7; 8 bases are a match to TRBD1. The CDR3 is 14 residues long. From germline, CDR1 is WSHSY and CDR2 SAAADI. V lost 5 bases, J lost 5 bases, and 8 bases stayed unmatched. The CDR3 here is CASSLPGQVDEQYF. The DNA of the CDR3 is TGCGCCAGCAGTCTACCGGGACAGGTGGACGAGCAGTACTTC.

This clone was seen a few times. The rearrangement joins TRBV4-2 to TRBJ2-3; 8 bases align to TRBD1. The length of the CDR3 is 16 residues. The germline gives CDR1 LGHNA, CDR2 YNFKEQ. V lost 2 bases to trimming and J lost 1 base; unmatched junction nucleotides: 5. The CDR3 region is CASSQRGGQGTDTQYF. CDR3 nucleotide sequence: TGTGCCAGCAGCCAACGAGGGGGACAGGGCACAGATACGCAGTATTTT.

The V gene is TRBV23-1, the J gene TRBJ1-5, with 11 bases that match TRBD1. TRBV23-1 is classed as an ORF, of uncertain function. The CDR3 spans 19 residues. The V and J ends lost 4 bases and 2 bases, in that order; junction bases with no gene match: 13. The CDR3 DNA reads as TGCGCCAGCAGTCTCCGGGACAGGGGGTATCTGGGGGGCAATCAGCCCCAGCATTTT. It yields the protein CASSLRDRGYLGGNQPQHF.

This clone was seen a few times. V usage is TRBV6-4 and J usage is TRBJ2-3; D unclear. V lost 3 bases to trimming and J lost 2 bases, with 9 bases between them. This CDR3 has 14 amino acids. The germline CDR1 and CDR2 sequences are MRHNA and SNTAGT. This chain's CDR3 is CASSDSIDTDTQYF. CDR3 nucleotides: TGTGCCAGCAGTGATTCGATAGACACAGATACGCAGTATTTT.

The V and J genes are TRBV5-1 and TRBJ1-5; 10 bases match TRBD1. Germline V gene data show CDR1 as SGHRS and CDR2 as YFSETQ. V shed 6 bases, J shed 4 bases, and the junction held 7 bases outside the gene matches. The CDR3 consists of 15 residues. The CDR3: CASTPTGGHNQPQHF. The CDR3 bases are TGCGCCAGCACGCCGACAGGGGGCCATAATCAGCCCCAGCATTTT.

This clone occurred once. V is TRBV5-1 and J is TRBJ1-4; tentative D call: TRBD1 (6 bases). V lost 4 bases and J 7 bases, leaving 20 bases between the germline ends. There are 16 residues in the CDR3. Per germline, CDR1 SGHRS and CDR2 YFSETQ. In DNA form, the CDR3 reads TGCGCCAGCAGCAAACGGGACATCATCCCGGGTGAAAAACTGTTTTTT. This encodes CASSKRDIIPGEKLFF. Looking up the rest from reference TRBV5-1 and TRBJ1-4 gives the full variable domain: KAGVTQTPRYLIKTRGQQVTLSCSPISGHRSVSWYQQTPGQGLQFLFEYFSETQRNKGNFPGRFSGRQFSNSRSEMNVSTLELGDSALYLCASSKRDIIPGEKLFFGSGTQLSVL.

The rearrangement uses TRBV6-8 and TRBJ2-2, with D tentatively TRBD2 (5 bases). Trimming cost V 5 bases and J 7 bases, with 17 bases left between them. There are 15 residues in the CDR3. CDR1 and CDR2 from the germline V gene are MNHGY and SAAAGT. The CDR3 protein is CASSGLLGWSGELFF. Written as DNA, the CDR3 is TGTGCCAGCAGTGGACTCCTAGGCTGGAGCGGGGAGCTGTTTTTT.

J is TRBJ1-2 and V is TRBV5-8; D is unclear. The germline CDR1 and CDR2 sequences are SGHTS and YDEGEE. The CDR3 loop spans 12 amino acids. The V end lost 4 bases, the J end lost 4 bases, and 8 bases lay between the germline ends. The chain's CDR3 is CASSAEFYGYTF. The CDR3 DNA is TGTGCCAGCAGCGCGGAGTTCTATGGCTACACCTTC.

The chain employs TRBV6-1 and TRBJ2-1, with TRBD2 identical over 11 bases. CDR1 MNHNS and CDR2 SASEGT come from the germline V gene. V shed 1 base and J 1 base; nucleotides not matched to a gene: 6. The CDR3 consists of 18 residues. The CDR3 DNA is TGTGCCAGCAGTGAAGATCTAGCGGGGGGCTCATCCTACAATGAGCAGTTCTTC. It codes for CASSEDLAGGSSYNEQFF.

This clone was picked up a small number of times. The rearrangement uses TRBV5-5 and TRBJ1-3, with 7 bases aligning to TRBD1. Germline trimming cut 4 bases from V and 4 bases from J; bases unmatched to any gene: 8. Germline V gives CDR1 SGHKS, CDR2 YYEKEE (reference sequence). This CDR3 region has 15 residues. The CDR3 DNA sequence: TGTGCCAGCAGCCCGACAGGGTTCGCGGGAAACACCATATATTTT. The encoded protein is CASSPTGFAGNTIYF.

V usage is TRBV27 and J usage is TRBJ2-7; tentatively, D is TRBD2 (5 bases). Germline V CDR1 and CDR2: MNHEY, SMNVEV (reference sequence). This CDR3 is built from 15 residues. Trimming took 4 bases from V and 4 from J, leaving 17 bases between them. CDR3 loop: CASSWYGNSMYEQYF. CDR3 coding DNA: TGTGCCAGCAGTTGGTACGGGAACAGCATGTACGAGCAGTACTTC.

The V call is TRBV5-6, the J call TRBJ2-3; D may be TRBD1 (5 bases). This CDR3 is built from 15 residues. V lost 3 bases to trimming and J lost 1 base, with 12 bases between them. In germline, CDR1 is SGHDT, CDR2 YYEEEE. For the CDR3, the DNA is TGTGCCAGCAGCTCTACCAGGGCGGGCACAGATACGCAGTATTTT. Translation: CASSSTRAGTDTQYF.

This chain links TRBV6-6 with TRBJ1-1, with D possibly being TRBD1 (5 bases). The V end was cut by 5 bases, the J end by 1 base, with 8 bases between. In germline, CDR1 is MNHNY, CDR2 SVGAGI (reference sequence). CDR3 size: 13 residues. The CDR3 DNA reads TGTGCCAGCAGTCCCACAGGGAACACTGAAGCTTTCTTT. Translated, it gives CASSPTGNTEAFF.